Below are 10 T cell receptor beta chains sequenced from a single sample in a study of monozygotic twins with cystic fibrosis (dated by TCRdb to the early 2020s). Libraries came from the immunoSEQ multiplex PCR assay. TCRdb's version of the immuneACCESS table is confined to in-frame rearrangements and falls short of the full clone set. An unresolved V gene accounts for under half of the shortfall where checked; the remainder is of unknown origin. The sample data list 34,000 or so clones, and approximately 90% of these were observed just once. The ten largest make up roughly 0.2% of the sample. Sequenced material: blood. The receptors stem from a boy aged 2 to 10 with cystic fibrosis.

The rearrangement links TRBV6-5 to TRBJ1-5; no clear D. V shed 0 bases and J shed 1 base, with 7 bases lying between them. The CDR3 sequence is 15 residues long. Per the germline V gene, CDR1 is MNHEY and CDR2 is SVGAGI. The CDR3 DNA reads TGTGCCAGCAGTTACTCTCGATCAAGCAATCAGCCCCAGCATTTT. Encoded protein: CASSYSRSSNQPQHF.

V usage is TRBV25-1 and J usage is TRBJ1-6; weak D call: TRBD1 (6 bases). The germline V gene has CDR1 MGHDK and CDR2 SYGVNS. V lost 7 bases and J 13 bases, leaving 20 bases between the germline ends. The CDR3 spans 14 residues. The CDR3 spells CASMRGGTGLPLHF. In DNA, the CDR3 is TGTGCCAGCATGAGGGGGGGGACCGGATTGCCCCTCCACTTT.

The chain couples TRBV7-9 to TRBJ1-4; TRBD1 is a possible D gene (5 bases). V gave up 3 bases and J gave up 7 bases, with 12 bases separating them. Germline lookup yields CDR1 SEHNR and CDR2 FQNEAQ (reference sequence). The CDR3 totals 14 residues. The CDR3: CASSLDWQGEKLFF. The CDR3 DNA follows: TGTGCCAGCAGCTTGGACTGGCAGGGTGAAAAACTGTTTTTT.

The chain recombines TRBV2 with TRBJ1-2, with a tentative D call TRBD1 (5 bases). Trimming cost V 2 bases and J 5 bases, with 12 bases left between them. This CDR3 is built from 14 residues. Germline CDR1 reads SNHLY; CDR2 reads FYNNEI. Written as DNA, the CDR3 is TGTGCCAGCAGTGAACAGGGCCGGCAGTATGGCTACACCTTC. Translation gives CASSEQGRQYGYTF. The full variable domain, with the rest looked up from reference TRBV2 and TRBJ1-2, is EPEVTQTPSHQVTQMGQEVILRCVPISNHLYFYWYRQILGQKVEFLVSFYNNEISEKSEIFDDQFSVERPDGSNFTLKIRSTKLEDSAMYFCASSEQGRQYGYTFGSGTRLTVV.

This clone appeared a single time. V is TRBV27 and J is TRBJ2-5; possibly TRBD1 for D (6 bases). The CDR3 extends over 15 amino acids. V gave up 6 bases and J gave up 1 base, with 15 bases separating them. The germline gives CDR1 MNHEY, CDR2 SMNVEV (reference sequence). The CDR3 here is CASSLSWGLQETQYF. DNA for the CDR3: TGTGCCAGCAGCCTCAGTTGGGGGCTCCAAGAGACCCAGTACTTC.

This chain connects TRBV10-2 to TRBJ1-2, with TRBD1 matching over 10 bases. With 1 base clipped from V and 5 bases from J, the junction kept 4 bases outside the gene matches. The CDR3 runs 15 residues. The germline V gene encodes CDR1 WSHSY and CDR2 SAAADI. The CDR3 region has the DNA TGCGCCAGCAGTGAGTGGGGACAGGGGAGGTATGGCTACACCTTC. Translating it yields CASSEWGQGRYGYTF.

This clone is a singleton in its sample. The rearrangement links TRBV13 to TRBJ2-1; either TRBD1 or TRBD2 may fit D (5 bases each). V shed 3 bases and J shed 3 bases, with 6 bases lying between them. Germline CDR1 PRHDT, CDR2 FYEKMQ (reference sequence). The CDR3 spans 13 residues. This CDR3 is CASSLRGYNEQFF. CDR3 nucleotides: TGTGCCAGCAGCTTGAGGGGCTACAATGAGCAGTTCTTC.

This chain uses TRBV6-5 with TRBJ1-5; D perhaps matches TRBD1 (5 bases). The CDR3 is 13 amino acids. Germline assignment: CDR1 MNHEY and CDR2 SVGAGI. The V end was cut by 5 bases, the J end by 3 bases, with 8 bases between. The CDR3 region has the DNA TGTGCCAGCAGTGTACAGGACAATCAGCCCCAGCATTTT. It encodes CASSVQDNQPQHF.

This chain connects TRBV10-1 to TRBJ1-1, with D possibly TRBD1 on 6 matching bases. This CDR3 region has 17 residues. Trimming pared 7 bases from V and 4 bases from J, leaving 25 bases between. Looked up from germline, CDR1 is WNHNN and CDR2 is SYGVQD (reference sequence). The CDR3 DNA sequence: TGCGCCAGCAACTCCCTTCCAGGGGCCCGAACAGGCACTGAAGCTTTCTTT. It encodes CASNSLPGARTGTEAFF.

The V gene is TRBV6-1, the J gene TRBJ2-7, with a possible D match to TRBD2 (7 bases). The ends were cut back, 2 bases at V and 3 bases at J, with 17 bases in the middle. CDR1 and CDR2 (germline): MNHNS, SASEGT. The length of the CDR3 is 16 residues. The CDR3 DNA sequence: TGTGCCAGCAGTGAACCGGGTGGGGGGGCAAACTACGAGCAGTACTTC. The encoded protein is CASSEPGGGANYEQYF.